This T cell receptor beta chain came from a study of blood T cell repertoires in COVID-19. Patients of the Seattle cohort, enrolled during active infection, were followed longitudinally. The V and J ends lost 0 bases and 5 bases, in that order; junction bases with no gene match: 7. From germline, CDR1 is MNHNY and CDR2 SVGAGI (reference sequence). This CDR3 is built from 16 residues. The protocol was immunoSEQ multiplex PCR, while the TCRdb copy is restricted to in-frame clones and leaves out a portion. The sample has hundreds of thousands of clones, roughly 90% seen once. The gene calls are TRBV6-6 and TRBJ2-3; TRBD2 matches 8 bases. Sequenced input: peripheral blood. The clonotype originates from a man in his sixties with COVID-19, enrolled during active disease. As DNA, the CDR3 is TGTGCCAGCAGTTACTCCGGGCTAGCGGGTGGAGATACGCAGTATTTT. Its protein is CASSYSGLAGGDTQYF.